This entry is about one T cell receptor beta chain. Its target is not known. This entry belongs to a study of vaccination and CD4 T cells after COVID-19. CD4+ T cells that had been cultured provided DNA sequenced with the Oncomine TCR Beta short-read assay. CD4+ T cells were cultured, and genomic DNA was extracted from them. TCRdb fed the PCR reads into MiXCR, producing one record per CDR3 protein. The table includes tens of thousands of distinct CDR3 sequences, about half detected once. Treatment noted: roughly 11-day PBMC culture with coronavirus spike peptide pools or control peptides (ViraFEST assay). The V end was cut by 4 bases, the J end by 5 bases, with 4 bases between. The CDR3 extends over 11 amino acids. The germline V gene encodes CDR1 MNHEY and CDR2 SVGEGT.

The receptor was isolated from a human donor who had recovered from COVID-19. The rearrangement uses TRBV6-2 or TRBV6-3 and TRBJ2-3; D call uncertain. The sequenced sample was CD4+ T cells from blood, cultured in vitro. The chain's CDR3 is CASSSEDTQYF. CDR3 bases: TGTGCCAGCAGTTCCGAAGATACGCAGTATTTT.